A single sample gave rise to the 32 T cell receptor beta chains below, sequenced in a study of OX40 agonist ivuxolimab in advanced cancers. Receptor libraries were prepared by the immunoSEQ multiplex PCR assay. Here the immuneACCESS table is served through TCRdb, limited to in-frame sequences with V and J called. Missing clones are a known gap in these copies; in checked studies unresolved V genes cover under half, and the rest lacks a known reason. The sample table shows over 20,000 clones, and roughly four fifths are seen once. The ten top clones hold more than 30% of the sample. The sequences come from CD4+ or CD8+ T cells sorted from blood, collected in a trial of the OX40 agonist ivuxolimab. These TCRs come from an adult with an advanced solid tumor such as melanoma, head and neck, liver or kidney cancer.

The chain employs TRBV29-1 and TRBJ1-1; D is uncertain. The CDR3 spans 11 residues. Germline assignment: CDR1 SQVTM and CDR2 ANQGSEA. Between the trimmed V and J ends, which lost 7 bases and 7 bases, there was a span of 13 bases. The CDR3 reads CSALRLGEAFF. CDR3 sequence (DNA): TGCAGCGCCTTACGCCTGGGTGAAGCTTTCTTT. Filled out from reference TRBV29-1 and TRBJ1-1, the complete variable domain reads SAVISQKPSRDICQRGTSLTIQCQVDSQVTMMFWYRQQPGQSLTLIATANQGSEATYESGFVIDKFPISRPNLTFSTLTVSNMSPEDSSIYLCSALRLGEAFFGQGTRLTVV.

This chain joins TRBV10-2 and TRBJ2-3; D is undetermined. V dropped 4 bases and J dropped 5 bases, with 4 bases sitting between them. Germline V gene sequence: CDR1 WSHSY, CDR2 SAAADI. CDR3 length: 11 residues. CDR3 sequence: CASSVGDTQYF. The CDR3 coding sequence is TGCGCCAGCAGTGTTGGAGATACGCAGTATTTT.

The J gene is TRBJ2-5, the V gene TRBV6-5; D tentatively fits TRBD1 or TRBD2 (6 bases each). The CDR3 is 13 residues long. The germline V gene encodes CDR1 MNHEY and CDR2 SVGAGI. With 5 bases removed from V and 4 bases from J, the gap between germline ends came to 11 bases. CDR3 nucleotides: TGTGCCAGCAGTGAGGGGGGCCCAGAGACCCAGTACTTC. Translating gives CASSEGGPETQYF.

The rearrangement links TRBV7-6 to TRBJ2-7; 9 bases match TRBD1. The length of the CDR3 is 15 residues. V gave up 5 bases and J gave up 3 bases; unmatched junction bases: 8. Germline CDR1 SGHVS, CDR2 FNYEAQ. In DNA, the CDR3 is TGTGCCAGCAGCGCCTCGGGACAGGGCGTCTACGAGCAGTACTTC. Translation: CASSASGQGVYEQYF.

This sequence joins TRBV7-6 and TRBJ2-1; D might be TRBD2 (7 bases). Trimming took off 4 bases at V and 4 bases at J, with 14 bases between the two ends. The CDR3 totals 15 residues. Germline V gene lookup returns CDR1 SGHVS and CDR2 FNYEAQ. CDR3: CASSSPRGGYNEQFF. Written as DNA, the CDR3 is TGTGCCAGCAGCTCCCCGAGGGGGGGTTACAATGAGCAGTTCTTC.

The chain carries TRBV6-6 and TRBJ1-2; perhaps TRBD1 as D (6 bases). The V and J ends lost 6 bases and 6 bases respectively, with 14 bases between them. The CDR3 is made up of 13 amino acids. Germline lookup yields CDR1 MNHNY and CDR2 SVGAGI (reference sequence). CDR3 in amino acids: CASRQGPRDGYTF. The CDR3 region has the DNA TGTGCCAGCAGACAGGGACCGAGGGATGGCTACACCTTC.

This rearrangement joins TRBV30 to TRBJ1-1; TRBD1 might be the D (5 bases). V was cut by 0 bases and J by 11 bases, with 13 bases left in between. Germline V gene sequence: CDR1 GTSNPN, CDR2 SVGIG (reference sequence). The CDR3 loop spans 12 amino acids. This CDR3 reads CAWSVGRAHAFF. CDR3 DNA sequence: TGTGCCTGGAGTGTGGGCAGGGCTCATGCTTTCTTT.

V usage is TRBV12-5 and J usage is TRBJ2-1, with TRBD1 identical over 7 bases. This CDR3 is built from 15 residues. Germline trimming cut 6 bases from V and 2 bases from J; bases unmatched to any gene: 7. The germline V gene has CDR1 LGHNT and CDR2 FRNRAP. The CDR3 bases are TGTGCTAGTGGACCCGGGACAGCGACCTACAATGAGCAGTTCTTC. It encodes CASGPGTATYNEQFF.

The rearrangement links TRBV4-1 to TRBJ1-2, with a weak D call TRBD1 (6 bases). V shed 4 bases and J shed 3 bases, with 15 bases lying between them. The CDR3 has 15 amino acids. The germline CDR1 and CDR2 sequences are MGHRA and YSYEKL. CDR3 residues: CASSPLLWGHYGYTF. The CDR3 region has the DNA TGCGCCAGCAGCCCCCTACTGTGGGGGCACTATGGCTACACCTTC.

This chain links TRBV7-2 with TRBJ2-7; a possible D gene is TRBD2 (6 bases). The CDR3 length is 13 residues. V was cut by 5 bases and J by 2 bases, with 10 bases left in between. Germline CDR1 is SGHTA and CDR2 is FQGNSA. The CDR3 sequence is CASSPGGAYEQYF. Written as DNA, the CDR3 is TGTGCCAGCAGCCCCGGGGGAGCCTACGAGCAGTACTTC.

The chain combines TRBV28 with TRBJ1-4, with TRBD1 matching 9 bases. Germline V lookup: CDR1 MDHEN, CDR2 SYDVKM. With V trimmed by 3 bases and J by 13 bases, 18 bases remained unmatched. This CDR3 region has 17 residues. CDR3 sequence (DNA): TGTGCCAGCAGTTTCCCCCGGGACAGGGACCGTTTCGTGGGACTGTTTTTT. Amino acid sequence: CASSFPRDRDRFVGLFF.

The rearrangement joins TRBV27 to TRBJ2-4; TRBD2 matches at 8 bases. Germline V lookup: CDR1 MNHEY, CDR2 SMNVEV (reference sequence). The CDR3 consists of 13 residues. Trimming at V came to 6 bases and at J to 7 bases, leaving 5 bases not matched to a gene. The CDR3, as DNA: TGTGCCAGCAGCCTAGCGGGTTCGAACATTCAGTACTTC. It codes for CASSLAGSNIQYF.

This CDR3 reads CASSYSRPSGNTIYF. The CDR3 region has the DNA TGTGCCAGCAGTTACTCTAGGCCCTCTGGAAACACCATATATTTT. The chain recombines TRBV6-5 with TRBJ1-3; no clear D. Germline CDR1 is MNHEY and CDR2 is SVGAGI. CDR3 length: 15 amino acids. V lost 0 bases and J lost 0, with 6 bases in between.

In DNA, the CDR3 is TGTGCCAGCAGTTTCTCGGGGAATCAGCCCCAGCATTTT. Its protein is CASSFSGNQPQHF. This chain joins TRBV27 and TRBJ1-5; D is ambiguous. V lost 3 bases and J lost 4, with 7 bases in between. This CDR3 has 13 amino acids. Germline V lookup: CDR1 MNHEY, CDR2 SMNVEV (reference sequence).

This clone was seen a single time. The chain joins TRBV9 to TRBJ2-1; 7 bases are shared with TRBD2. CDR1 is SGDLS and CDR2 is YYNGEE in the germline V gene. V dropped 3 bases and J dropped 2; count of bases not matched to a gene: 5. The CDR3 is 15 amino acids. The CDR3 sequence: CASSEKRGTYNEQFF. Written as DNA, the CDR3 is TGTGCCAGCAGCGAGAAGCGGGGTACCTACAATGAGCAGTTCTTC.

CDR3 sequence (DNA): TGTGCCAGCAGCGTAGGGGTCCTAGCAAGCTACGAGCAGTACTTC. Translated: CASSVGVLASYEQYF. The chain employs TRBV9 and TRBJ2-7, with D tentatively TRBD2 (5 bases). The CDR3 has 15 residues. Germline assignment: CDR1 SGDLS and CDR2 YYNGEE. V was shortened by 0 bases and J by 3 bases, with 13 bases between the two germline ends. Variable domain in full (rest from reference TRBV9 and TRBJ2-7): DSGVTQTPKHLITATGQRVTLRCSPRSGDLSVYWYQQSLDQGLQFLIQYYNGEERAKGNILERFSAQQFPDLHSELNLSSLELGDSALYFCASSVGVLASYEQYFGPGTRLTVT.

V usage is TRBV6-9 and J usage is TRBJ1-1; no definite D call. Trimming pared 4 bases from V and 5 bases from J, leaving 11 bases between. Germline V CDR1 and CDR2: MNHGY, SVAAGI. CDR3 size: 13 residues. The CDR3 DNA sequence: TGTGCCAGCAGTTCGCGAAAGGGTACTGAAGCTTTCTTT. This translates into CASSSRKGTEAFF.

This clone has a single count. At one boundary the junction diverges from the germline segment, which might be a read error. The rearrangement uses TRBV5-6 and TRBJ2-1; possible D gene TRBD2, 6 bases. The CDR3 has 15 residues. Germline V CDR1 and CDR2: SGHDT, YYEEEE. CDR3 sequence reads: CVSSLPGGGVHEQFF. The DNA of the CDR3 is TGTGTCAGCAGCTTACCCGGCGGAGGGGTCCATGAGCAGTTCTTC.

This chain uses TRBV5-1 with TRBJ2-1, with 8 bases identical to TRBD2. The V gene end was trimmed by 3 bases and the J gene end by 2 bases; junction bases not matched to a gene: 7. CDR1 is SGHRS and CDR2 is YFSETQ in the germline V gene. CDR3 size: 16 residues. The CDR3 sequence is CASSSTSGLAYNEQFF. DNA of the CDR3: TGCGCCAGCAGCTCAACATCGGGACTAGCCTACAATGAGCAGTTCTTC.

This rearrangement joins TRBV5-5 to TRBJ1-4; the D gene is possibly TRBD1 (6 bases). The germline gives CDR1 SGHKS, CDR2 YYEKEE (reference sequence). This CDR3 has 12 amino acids. Trimming removed 4 bases from V and 12 bases from J, with 13 bases in between. This CDR3 is CASSPGGLELFF. Here the CDR3 DNA reads TGTGCCAGCAGCCCGGGGGGGCTGGAACTGTTTTTT.

The V gene is TRBV6-1, the J gene TRBJ2-7; possibly TRBD2 for D (6 bases). CDR1 MNHNS and CDR2 SASEGT come from the germline V gene. Trimming left V 8 bases short and J 2 bases short, with 19 bases between. The CDR3 has 15 residues. CDR3 DNA sequence: TGTGCCAGCGCTAAACTTGGGACTCCAGCCTACGAGCAGTACTTC. It translates to CASAKLGTPAYEQYF.

The rearrangement joins TRBV4-1 to TRBJ2-7; tentative D call: TRBD1 (6 bases). CDR1 is MGHRA, CDR2 YSYEKL, per germline. CDR3 length equals 13 residues. Trimming left V 5 bases short and J 6 bases short, with 14 bases between. The CDR3 DNA reads TGCGCCAGCAGCTACACTCAGGGGTCCGAGCAGTACTTC. Protein product: CASSYTQGSEQYF.

The chain joins TRBV28 to TRBJ2-1; tentatively, D is TRBD1 (5 bases). Between the trimmed V and J ends, which lost 2 bases and 8 bases, there was a span of 16 bases. CDR1 is MDHEN, CDR2 SYDVKM, per germline. The CDR3 spans 15 residues. The CDR3 loop is CASSLGQGGLYEQFF. The CDR3 region has the DNA TGTGCCAGCAGTTTAGGGCAGGGTGGTTTATATGAGCAGTTCTTC.

V gene TRBV28 combines with J gene TRBJ2-2; either TRBD1 or TRBD2 may supply D (5 bases each). Trimming left V 1 base short and J 0 bases short, with 12 bases between. CDR3 length equals 17 residues. The germline V gene has CDR1 MDHEN and CDR2 SYDVKM. The CDR3 loop reads CASSLSWDVTNTGELFF. The CDR3 DNA reads TGTGCCAGCAGTTTATCTTGGGACGTAACGAACACCGGGGAGCTGTTTTTT.

The V and J genes are TRBV27 and TRBJ2-7; 7 positions match TRBD2. Looked up from germline, CDR1 is MNHEY and CDR2 is SMNVEV (reference sequence). With 4 bases clipped from V and 6 bases from J, the junction kept 3 bases outside the gene matches. The CDR3 length is 12 residues. For the CDR3, the DNA is TGTGCCAGCAGTTATGCTAGCGGCGAGCAGTACTTC. Its protein is CASSYASGEQYF.

This clone was picked up one time. The chain has TRBV27 and TRBJ2-1, with 15 bases identical to TRBD2. CDR1 is MNHEY and CDR2 is SMNVEV in the germline V gene (reference sequence). CDR3 length: 17 residues. Trimming took 4 bases from V and 7 from J; bases not matched to a gene: 8. The CDR3 is CASSWVGLAGGANEQFF. CDR3 nucleotide sequence: TGTGCCAGCAGTTGGGTGGGACTAGCGGGAGGCGCAAATGAGCAGTTCTTC.

CDR3 coding DNA: TGTGCCAGCAGTTTTACAGGGGGGTCTGAAGCTTTCTTT. Translating it yields CASSFTGGSEAFF. This chain joins TRBV28 and TRBJ1-1, with TRBD1 matching 8 bases. Germline V gene lookup returns CDR1 MDHEN and CDR2 SYDVKM. Losses at the gene ends were 3 bases for V and 6 bases for J; bases not matched to a gene: 3. CDR3 size: 13 residues.

V usage is TRBV27 and J usage is TRBJ1-4; a weak D match, TRBD1 (5 bases). V was trimmed by 1 base and J by 4 bases, leaving 19 bases between them. Germline assignment: CDR1 MNHEY and CDR2 SMNVEV (reference sequence). CDR3 length equals 18 residues. The CDR3 region has the DNA TGTGCCAGCAGTTTATACCCAAGCAAACAGGCTTATAATGAAAAACTGTTTTTT. Its translation: CASSLYPSKQAYNEKLFF.

V gene TRBV19 combines with J gene TRBJ1-1; 7 nucleotides match TRBD1. The germline V gene encodes CDR1 LNHDA and CDR2 SQIVND (reference sequence). There are 14 residues in the CDR3. V lost 5 bases, J lost 4 bases, and 7 bases stayed unmatched. In nucleotides, the CDR3 is TGTGCCAGTAGTGAGGCAGGGGGGCGCACTGAAGCTTTCTTT. This encodes CASSEAGGRTEAFF.

The chain uses TRBV6-5 and TRBJ2-3; D may be TRBD1 or TRBD2 (6 bases each). Per the germline V gene, CDR1 is MNHEY and CDR2 is SVGAGI. The CDR3 runs to 16 residues. V shed 0 bases and J shed 1 base, with 11 bases lying between them. The CDR3 DNA sequence: TGTGCCAGCAGTTACTCGACCGGGGGCGGCACAGATACGCAGTATTTT. Translating it yields CASSYSTGGGTDTQYF.

The gene calls are TRBV11-2 and TRBJ2-3; D is perhaps TRBD1 (5 bases). CDR3 length: 17 amino acids. Trimming took off 2 bases at V and 1 base at J, with 16 bases between the two ends. Germline values: CDR1 SGHAT, CDR2 FQNNGV. CDR3: CASSLLGRVFGTDTQYF. In DNA form, the CDR3 reads TGTGCCAGCAGCTTACTTGGCAGGGTCTTCGGCACAGATACGCAGTATTTT.

The V call is TRBV7-9, the J call TRBJ1-1, with TRBD1 as a possible D gene (6 bases). CDR3 length equals 13 residues. The ends were cut back, 5 bases at V and 6 bases at J, with 13 bases in the middle. Germline CDR1 SEHNR, CDR2 FQNEAQ (reference sequence). CDR3 coding DNA: TGTGCCAGCAGCCCAACAGGGATCCCTGAAGCTTTCTTT. Amino acids: CASSPTGIPEAFF. Looking up the rest from reference TRBV7-9 and TRBJ1-1 gives the full variable domain: DTGVSQNPRHKITKRGQNVTFRCDPISEHNRLYWYRQTLGQGPEFLTYFQNEAQLEKSRLLSDRFSAERPKGSFSTLEIQRTEQGDSAMYLCASSPTGIPEAFFGQGTRLTVV.